These 2 T cell receptor beta chains share one sample of origin, sequenced in a study of cytomegalovirus exposure and HLA in healthy donors. Amplification used 60 Vbeta primers and 13 Jbeta primers. Assay: immunoSEQ multiplex PCR; the TCRdb copy retains only in-frame clones and omits some. The sample comprises around 150,000 clones, 60% to 85% of which are singletons, and around 6.8% rests with the top ten. What was sequenced was PBMCs. These receptors were obtained from a man aged 40-55 years in good health and CMV-seropositive.

V is TRBV7-9 and J is TRBJ1-2, with no clear D. Looked up from germline, CDR1 is SEHNR and CDR2 is FQNEAQ (reference sequence). This CDR3 spans 12 amino acids. The V and J ends lost 0 bases and 8 bases respectively, with 7 bases between them. The CDR3 loop reads CASSLAGRGYTF. The DNA for the CDR3 is TGTGCCAGCAGCTTAGCGGGGAGGGGCTACACCTTC.

This chain joins TRBV27 and TRBJ2-6; D gene ambiguous. Germline V gene lookup returns CDR1 MNHEY and CDR2 SMNVEV (reference sequence). There are 14 residues in the CDR3. Trimming stripped 4 bases from V and 0 bases from J, with 4 bases between. CDR3: CASSSISGANVLTF. The CDR3 DNA is TGTGCCAGCAGTTCCATCTCTGGGGCCAACGTCCTGACTTTC.